The clone carrying this T cell receptor (beta chain) turned up a few times. Its antigen is not known. All of the isolated RNA was reverse transcribed, so expressed TCRB transcripts were sequenced. Repertoires were generated with immunoSEQ multiplex PCR, while TCRdb's copy carries only in-frame clones and drops some. This repertoire shows about 470,000 clones, roughly 30% found once; its top ten account for around 0.065%. This sample was taken from a study of beta chain features in type 1 diabetes. General study results and limits: Junctions at VDJ sites from type 1 diabetes patients had fewer insertions and more deletions.

Germline loops: CDR1 MDHEN, CDR2 SYDVKM. CDR3 length: 16 residues. V lost 2 bases and J lost 0; bases outside the gene matches: 3. CD4+ naive, central memory, regulatory and stem cell-like memory cells were sorted via CD45RO/CCR7/CD25/CD127/CD95/CD27. The receptor was isolated from a man aged 18 to 29 in good health. The chain recombines TRBV28 with TRBJ2-1; TRBD2 aligns across 8 bases. Sequencing input: naive CD4+ T cells from blood. The CDR3 DNA follows: TGTGCCAGCAGTTTAACAGGGACTAGCTCCTACAATGAGCAGTTCTTC. This translates into CASSLTGTSSYNEQFF. Together with reference TRBV28 and TRBJ2-1, the CDR3 gives the full variable domain: DVKVTQSSRYLVKRTGEKVFLECVQDMDHENMFWYRQDPGLGLRLIYFSYDVKMKEKGDIPEGYSVSREKKERFSLILESASTNQTSMYLCASSLTGTSSYNEQFFGPGTRLTVL.